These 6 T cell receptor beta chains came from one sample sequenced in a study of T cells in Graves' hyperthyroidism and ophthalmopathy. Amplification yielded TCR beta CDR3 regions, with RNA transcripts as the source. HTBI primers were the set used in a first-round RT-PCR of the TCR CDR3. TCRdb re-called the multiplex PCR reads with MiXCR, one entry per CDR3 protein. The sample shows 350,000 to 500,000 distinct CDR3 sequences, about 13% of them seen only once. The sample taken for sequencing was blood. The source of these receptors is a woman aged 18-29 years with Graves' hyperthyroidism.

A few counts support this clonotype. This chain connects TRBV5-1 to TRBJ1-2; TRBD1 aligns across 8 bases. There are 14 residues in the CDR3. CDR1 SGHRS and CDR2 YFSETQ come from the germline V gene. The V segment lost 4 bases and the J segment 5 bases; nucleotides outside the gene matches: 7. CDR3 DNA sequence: TGCGCCAGCAGCCATCAGGGGGCTTTGTATGGCTACACCTTC. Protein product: CASSHQGALYGYTF.

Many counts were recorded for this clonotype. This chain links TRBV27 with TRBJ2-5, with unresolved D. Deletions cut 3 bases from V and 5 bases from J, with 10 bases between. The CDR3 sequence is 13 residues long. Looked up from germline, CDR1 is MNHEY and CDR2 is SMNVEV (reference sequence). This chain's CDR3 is CASSFAVRETQYF. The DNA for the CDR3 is TGTGCCAGCAGTTTTGCGGTGCGGGAGACCCAGTACTTC.

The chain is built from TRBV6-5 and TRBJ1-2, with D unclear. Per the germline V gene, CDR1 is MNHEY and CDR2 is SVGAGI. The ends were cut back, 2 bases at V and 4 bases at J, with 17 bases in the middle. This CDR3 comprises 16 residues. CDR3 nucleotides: TGTGCCAGCAGTTACCGACGACTGGCAGGAAGCTATGGCTACACCTTC. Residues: CASSYRRLAGSYGYTF.

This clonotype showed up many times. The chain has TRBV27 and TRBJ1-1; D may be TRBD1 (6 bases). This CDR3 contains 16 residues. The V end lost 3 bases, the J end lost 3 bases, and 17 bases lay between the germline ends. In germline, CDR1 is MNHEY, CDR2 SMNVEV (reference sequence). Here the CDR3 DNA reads TGTGCCAGCAGTTTCCGAGGGGGGGGGCAGGACACTGAAGCTTTCTTT. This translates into CASSFRGGGQDTEAFF.

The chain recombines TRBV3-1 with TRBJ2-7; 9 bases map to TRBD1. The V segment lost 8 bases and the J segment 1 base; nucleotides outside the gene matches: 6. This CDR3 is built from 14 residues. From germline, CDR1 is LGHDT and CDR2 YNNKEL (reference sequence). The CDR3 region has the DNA TGTGCCAGCTGCCTGGGACAGGGATCCTACGAGCAGTACTTC. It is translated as CASCLGQGSYEQYF.

The CDR3 DNA follows: TGTGCCAGCAGCCCCGCCGGGCTAGCGGAGCGCACCGGGGAGCTGTTTTTT. Translated: CASSPAGLAERTGELFF. This chain connects TRBV9 to TRBJ2-2; TRBD2 aligns across 7 bases. The CDR3 has 17 residues. The V gene end was trimmed by 4 bases and the J gene end by 4 bases; junction bases not matched to a gene: 13. Looked up from germline, CDR1 is SGDLS and CDR2 is YYNGEE.